This entry is about one T cell receptor (beta chain). What it recognizes is unknown. Trimming cost V 6 bases and J 1 base; bases outside gene matches: 5. CDR1 is SNHLY, CDR2 FYNNEI, per germline. The length of the CDR3 is 14 residues. The data are from a study of early stage breast cancer tumors. About the research overall: Most invasive tumors, twelve of 16, were ER+/PR+/HER2-. The ER+/PR+/HER2- tumors included fewer than 10 ductal and a few lobular carcinomas.

Overall study results and limits: Tumors had roughly 2.5-fold higher T cell density and higher clonality than adjacent normal breast tissue. Most shared enriched TCRB sequences were commonly generated ones.

Assay: immunoSEQ multiplex PCR; the TCRdb copy retains only in-frame clones and omits some. The sample shows some 47,000 clones, roughly 83% of them seen only once. The sample comprised blood. The rearrangement uses TRBV2 and TRBJ1-2; 7 bases line up with TRBD1. This sequence originates from a person aged 45-60 years with breast cancer. The chain's CDR3 is CASRSDRVNYGYTF. CDR3 nucleotides: TGTGCCAGCAGGTCAGACAGGGTTAACTATGGCTACACCTTC.